These T cell receptor beta chains were read from a single sample in a study of T cell clusters in autoimmune cytopenias. TCRdb reanalyzed the multiplex PCR reads, giving one entry per CDR3 protein sequence and no DNA. The repertoire table contains approximately 1,800 distinct CDR3 sequences. The sample taken for sequencing was peripheral blood. The receptors were sampled from a human donor with an autoimmune cytopenia or autoimmune hepatitis (not recorded which). CDR3s include the opening cysteine and the closing phenylalanine or tryptophan. Each record gives: V gene, J gene, clone size, CDR3 protein. Clone size is not always given. Where it is, it says once, few, many or a class for expanded clones.

TRBV6-6,TRBJ2-3,medium-sized,CASSTPGDTQYF
TRBV28,TRBJ2-7,-,CAAGQRAYEQYF
TRBV7-6,TRBJ1-1,medium-sized,CASSSGGFGTEAFF
TRBV6-1,TRBJ1-1,medium-sized,CASSVDGRGTEAFF
TRBV29-1,TRBJ2-6,large,CSVDNSGANVLTF
TRBV7-9,TRBJ2-7,medium-sized,CASSPGTGVDEQYF
TRBV7-2,TRBJ2-7,-,CASSQRLAGGREQYF
TRBV5-6,TRBJ2-7,-,CASSFEWGGGIGYEQYF
TRBV7-2,TRBJ2-1,-,CASSLTGTLTEQFF
TRBV27,TRBJ2-2,-,CASSYGLARNTGELFF
TRBV12-3/TRBV12-4,TRBJ2-3,-,CASSYGPGSSTDTQYF
TRBV6-5,TRBJ1-2,medium-sized,CASSYDSSNYGYTF
TRBV18,TRBJ2-1,large,CASSLGTGNEQFF
TRBV29-1,TRBJ2-1,large,CSVEGLDGSSYNEQFF
TRBV5-6,TRBJ1-5,medium-sized,CASSLGPRNQPQHF
TRBV11-3,TRBJ2-7,medium-sized,CASSLAGGSYEQYF
TRBV15,TRBJ1-6,medium-sized,CATSRDRQGPGSPLHF
TRBV6-1,TRBJ2-2,medium-sized,CASSTGGGIGELFF
TRBV30,TRBJ1-5,medium-sized,CAWSNSGQPQHF
TRBV12-3/TRBV12-4,TRBJ1-1,medium-sized,CASTSNTEAFF
TRBV6-1,TRBJ1-5,medium-sized,CASSVNRGGPQHF
TRBV13,TRBJ2-3,medium-sized,CASSPPSGGTRYTDTQYF
TRBV19,TRBJ1-1,-,CASSKTGPNTEAFF
TRBV29-1,TRBJ1-4,-,CSVEEDRANEKLFF
TRBV20-1,TRBJ2-7,medium-sized,CSARDPDRYYEQYF
TRBV29-1,TRBJ1-1,-,CSVLGQARAEAFF
TRBV11-2,TRBJ2-1,medium-sized,CASSLSAGSHEQFF
TRBV13,TRBJ2-5,medium-sized,CASSLGTSGGTQETQYF
TRBV6-2/TRBV6-3,TRBJ1-6,medium-sized,CASSTHASGSPLHF
TRBV5-6,TRBJ1-4,-,CASSEGVTNEKLFF
TRBV7-6,TRBJ2-4,medium-sized,CASRLQWGVGDF
TRBV29-1,TRBJ1-2,large,CSVEASYGYTF
TRBV6-4,TRBJ2-1,medium-sized,CASSEGLAVNEQFF
TRBV7-6,TRBJ2-2,-,CASSLRTSLSGELFF
TRBV15,TRBJ2-3,large,CATSSDSRRATDTQYF
TRBV7-9,TRBJ2-7,-,CASRPTSGSIYEQYF
TRBV15,TRBJ1-6,large,CATGGQDRSPLHF
TRBV7-2,TRBJ2-5,-,CASSFPPGWGQETQYF
TRBV30,TRBJ1-3,-,CAWRPSSGNTIYF
TRBV29-1,TRBJ2-7,large,CSVEGSLMGTEGQYF
TRBV7-2,TRBJ2-1,-,CASSLALRTGGLNEQFF
TRBV2,TRBJ2-3,-,CASSEAGLAADTQYF
TRBV18,TRBJ2-3,medium-sized,CASSPLLTGDTDTQYF
TRBV7-9,TRBJ2-7,medium-sized,CASSLARGELYEQYF
TRBV19,TRBJ2-2,medium-sized,CASSSRLAGGLGTGELFF
TRBV15,TRBJ2-2,large,CATSDPGTGVTGELFF
TRBV7-9,TRBJ2-3,-,CASRSLAGATDTQYF
TRBV5-1,TRBJ1-5,-,CASSLAFDQPQHF
TRBV28,TRBJ2-7,-,CASSSSSPGTSGRPYEQYF
TRBV11-1,TRBJ2-7,-,CASSLEYRQNEQYF
TRBV19,TRBJ2-7,large,CASRLGPNYEQYF
TRBV18,TRBJ2-1,medium-sized,CASSLVADNEQFF
TRBV27,TRBJ2-7,medium-sized,CASRRSLYEQYF
TRBV7-6,TRBJ2-3,medium-sized,CASSLVGGGTDTQYF
TRBV5-6,TRBJ2-7,medium-sized,CASSWTGTGEQYF
TRBV15,TRBJ2-3,medium-sized,CATTPAGSTDTQYF
TRBV5-1,TRBJ2-7,-,CASSPPPTSGGDEQYF
TRBV29-1,TRBJ1-5,medium-sized,CSVADGNNQPQHF
TRBV30,TRBJ2-3,large,CALLKGRGYTDTQYF
TRBV4-3,TRBJ2-2,medium-sized,CASSQERTSGSGELFF